This T cell receptor (beta chain) was identified in a study of CD8 T cells in Susac syndrome. Germline V gene lookup returns CDR1 SGHRS and CDR2 YFSETQ. The CDR3 spans 14 residues. Turning to this clonotype: An end of the junction differs from the germline gene, which may be a read error.

The multiple sclerosis control group consisted of treatment-naive patients whose relapsing-remitting disease, which was either stable or active, fulfilled revised McDonald criteria. CD8+ and CD4+ T cells were negatively isolated; TEMRA cells were FACS-enriched. RNA was extracted with the RNeasy kit, and a quantity of roughly 0.5 to 1 ug was reverse transcribed using random hexamers. An immunoSEQ multiplex PCR generated amplified TCR beta CDR3 products spanning 54 Vbeta and 13 Jbeta. TCRdb redid the calling of the immunoSEQ multiplex PCR reads with MiXCR, one entry per CDR3 protein. Counted here are 300,000 to 350,000 distinct CDR3 sequences, about 91% occurring once; the ten biggest clones make up approximately 0.065%.

This clonotype was sampled from a human donor with multiple sclerosis. V gene TRBV5-1 combines with J gene TRBJ1-1, with D maybe TRBD1 (5 bases). The sample comprised CD4+ T cells from PBMCs. The CDR3 sequence: CASSLDRPNTEVFF. DNA of the CDR3: TGCGCCAGCAGCTTGGACAGGCCGAACACTGAAGTTTTCTTT.